One and the same sample provided the 8 T cell receptor beta chains below, sequenced in a study of T cell responses to AZD1222 COVID-19 vaccine. The table came from immunoSEQ multiplex PCR; TCRdb's copy has only in-frame clones and leaves some out. The table records about 160,000 clones, about nine tenths of them present only once. Material: peripheral blood, obtained on day 0 of AZD1222 vaccination. Every receptor here comes from an adult in good health.

The rearrangement links TRBV6-1 to TRBJ2-1, with unresolved D. This CDR3 is built from 12 residues. Per the germline V gene, CDR1 is MNHNS and CDR2 is SASEGT. V lost 2 bases, J lost 11 bases, and 10 bases lay in between. The CDR3 region is CASSERTGQQFF. DNA of the CDR3: TGTGCCAGCAGTGAACGTACCGGACAGCAGTTCTTC.

This clone was observed once. This chain uses TRBV20-1 with TRBJ2-5; D ambiguous. The germline V and J ends were trimmed by 6 bases and 2 bases, with 7 bases remaining between them. This CDR3 region has 11 residues. CDR1 and CDR2 from the germline V gene are DFQATT and SNEGSKA (reference sequence). DNA for the CDR3: TGCAGTGCAACTCTGCAAGAGACCCAGTACTTC. Translation: CSATLQETQYF.

The rearrangement joins TRBV9 to TRBJ1-1; TRBD1 might be the D (6 bases). Germline V gene lookup returns CDR1 SGDLS and CDR2 YYNGEE. V was pared by 0 bases and J by 7 bases, with 13 bases between. The CDR3 sequence is 14 residues long. The chain's CDR3 is CASSVGVGRGEAFF. The CDR3 DNA sequence: TGTGCCAGCAGCGTAGGAGTCGGCAGGGGTGAAGCTTTCTTT.

This rearrangement joins TRBV20-1 to TRBJ1-5; D is perhaps TRBD1 (5 bases). Deletions cut 3 bases from V and 2 bases from J, with 11 bases between. Germline V gives CDR1 DFQATT, CDR2 SNEGSKA (reference sequence). CDR3 length: 14 residues. CDR3 coding DNA: TGCAGTGCTAGTAGGCCCAGGGGCAATCAGCCCCAGCATTTT. Protein product: CSASRPRGNQPQHF.

In this sample, this clone turned up once. V gene TRBV23-1 combines with J gene TRBJ1-1; no clear D gene. TRBV23-1 qualifies as an ORF whose function is uncertain. The CDR3 covers 8 residues. The V gene lost 6 bases and the J gene lost 9 bases, with 2 bases spanning the gap. CDR3 nucleotides: TGCGCCAGCAGAAAAGCTTTCTTT. Encoded protein: CASRKAFF.

The V call is TRBV7-9, the J call TRBJ1-1; maybe TRBD1 (5 bases). V shed 11 bases and J shed 0 bases, with 16 bases lying between them. The CDR3 consists of 14 residues. The germline CDR1 and CDR2 sequences are SEHNR and FQNEAQ (reference sequence). CDR3 in DNA: TGTGCCGGGCTTACCGGGACGCTGAACACTGAAGCTTTCTTT. Encoded protein: CAGLTGTLNTEAFF.

The chain employs TRBV20-1 and TRBJ2-7, with unresolved D. The CDR3 spans 11 residues. Looked up from germline, CDR1 is DFQATT and CDR2 is SNEGSKA (reference sequence). The V and J ends lost 2 bases and 5 bases respectively, with 7 bases between them. In DNA form, the CDR3 reads TGCAGTGCTAGACCGGGCGACGAGCAGTACTTC. Translated: CSARPGDEQYF.

The chain uses TRBV12-3 or TRBV12-4 and TRBJ2-7; D uncertain. Trimming stripped 3 bases from V and 6 bases from J, with 9 bases between. The CDR3 covers 12 residues. The CDR3 protein is CASSFRAREQYF. In nucleotides, the CDR3 is TGTGCCAGCAGTTTTCGGGCTCGCGAGCAGTACTTC.